Sequencing of this T cell receptor beta chain was carried out in a study of T cell changes during pregnancy in multiple sclerosis. CDR1 and CDR2 from the germline V gene are SGHDN and FVKESK. This CDR3 comprises 17 residues. The V end lost 0 bases, the J end lost 0 bases, and 15 bases lay between the germline ends. Some clones are missing from TCRdb's copy, which holds only in-frame ones; the method was immunoSEQ multiplex PCR. The profile shows 50,000 to 55,000 clones, nearly 95% of them singletons. This rearrangement joins TRBV14 to TRBJ2-7; weak D call: TRBD2 (5 bases). This TCR was recovered from a female donor with multiple sclerosis, enrolled in a pregnancy study. Source: CD4+ T cells from peripheral blood mononuclear cells, taken in the third trimester of pregnancy. CDR3 nucleotides: TGTGCCAGCAGCCAAGATATCTCCCCGGGGTACTCCTACGAGCAGTACTTC. Translation gives CASSQDISPGYSYEQYF.